Below, 17 T cell receptor beta chains from the same sample are listed, as sequenced in a study of CD8 T cells in Susac syndrome. RNA, at about 0.45 to 1 ug, was reverse transcribed with random hexamers. Using its own MiXCR run on the immunoSEQ multiplex PCR reads, TCRdb lists one record per CDR3 protein. The table shows under 200,000 distinct CDR3 sequences, with about 95% occurring only once. The sample taken for sequencing was CD8+ T cells from PBMCs. The receptors shown here come from a human donor with multiple sclerosis.

The chain couples TRBV19 to TRBJ1-1, with D perhaps TRBD1 (6 bases). V dropped 6 bases and J dropped 5 bases, with 16 bases sitting between them. This CDR3 contains 14 residues. Germline CDR1 is LNHDA and CDR2 is SQIVND (reference sequence). The DNA for the CDR3 is TGTGCCAGTAGCAACAGGGCAACCGGGACTGAAGCTTTCTTT. Protein: CASSNRATGTEAFF.

J is TRBJ2-7 and V is TRBV12-3 or TRBV12-4, with D perhaps matching TRBD1 (7 bases). The CDR3 covers 15 residues. V was shortened by 5 bases and J by 3 bases, with 17 bases between the two germline ends. The CDR3 DNA reads TGTGCCAGCAGTGGAGGGGCAGGGGGTCTCTACGAGCAGTACTTC. Residues: CASSGGAGGLYEQYF.

The rearrangement joins TRBV11-2 to TRBJ2-1; tentatively, D is TRBD2 (5 bases). CDR1 is SGHAT, CDR2 FQNNGV, per germline. With 3 bases removed from V and 1 base from J, the gap between germline ends came to 10 bases. CDR3 length: 15 residues. For the CDR3, the DNA is TGTGCCAGCAGCTTGGGGAGCGGTTCCTACAATGAGCAGTTCTTC. Its protein is CASSLGSGSYNEQFF.

The chain has TRBV19 and TRBJ1-3; D is unresolved. In germline, CDR1 is LNHDA, CDR2 SQIVND (reference sequence). The CDR3 has 13 amino acids. The V and J ends lost 5 bases and 0 bases respectively, with 5 bases between them. CDR3 nucleotides: TGTGCCAGTAGTGCCTACTCTGGAAACACCATATATTTT. This gives the protein CASSAYSGNTIYF.

The gene calls are TRBV6-6 and TRBJ2-7; 12 bases align to TRBD2. The CDR3 contains 15 residues. Germline-derived CDR1 and CDR2 are MNHNY and SVGAGI (reference sequence). After removal of 5 bases from V and 3 bases from J, the junction contained 5 bases not matched to a gene. CDR3 nucleotide sequence: TGTGCCAGCAGTGCCAGGACTAGCGGGAACTACGAGCAGTACTTC. Encoded protein: CASSARTSGNYEQYF.

The V call is TRBV23-1, the J call TRBJ2-3, with TRBD2 matching over 11 bases. TRBV23-1 is an ORF for which the function is uncertain. V shed 3 bases and J 5 bases; nucleotides not matched to a gene: 19. This CDR3 region has 20 residues. The CDR3: CASSHPGTSGGSSELDTQYF. DNA for the CDR3: TGCGCCAGCAGTCACCCCGGGACTAGCGGAGGAAGTTCAGAGTTAGATACGCAGTATTTT.

The V call is TRBV13, the J call TRBJ2-3, with 7 positions matching TRBD2. This CDR3 is 15 amino acids long. CDR1 is PRHDT, CDR2 FYEKMQ, per germline (reference sequence). V gave up 2 bases and J gave up 4 bases; unmatched junction bases: 6. The CDR3 here is CASSLRGLGPDTQYF. In nucleotides, the CDR3 is TGTGCCAGCAGCTTAAGAGGACTAGGGCCAGATACGCAGTATTTT.

CDR3 bases: TGTGCCAGCAGAGGACGCACCGGCTACGAGCAGTACTTC. Amino acid sequence: CASRGRTGYEQYF. The chain combines TRBV6-5 with TRBJ2-7; D unresolved. The germline V and J ends were trimmed by 6 bases and 3 bases, with 12 bases remaining between them. Germline V gene lookup returns CDR1 MNHEY and CDR2 SVGAGI. The CDR3 loop spans 13 amino acids.

V is TRBV27 and J is TRBJ2-3; either TRBD1 or TRBD2 may supply D (5 bases each). Germline V gene sequence: CDR1 MNHEY, CDR2 SMNVEV (reference sequence). The CDR3 is 16 amino acids. The ends were cut back, 5 bases at V and 0 bases at J, with 15 bases in the middle. The CDR3 here is CASSQSGPWSTDTQYF. In DNA, the CDR3 is TGTGCCAGCAGTCAATCGGGACCGTGGAGCACAGATACGCAGTATTTT.

The chain has TRBV7-9 and TRBJ1-6; 8 bases align to TRBD1. Germline CDR1 reads SEHNR; CDR2 reads FQNEAQ (reference sequence). The CDR3 runs 16 residues. After removal of 0 bases from V and 9 bases from J, the junction contained 7 bases not matched to a gene. The chain's CDR3 is CASSLAQQGDGSPLHF. The CDR3 DNA reads TGTGCCAGCAGCTTAGCCCAACAGGGGGATGGTTCACCCCTCCACTTT.

This chain uses TRBV28 with TRBJ2-5, with 7 bases lining up with TRBD2. V lost 5 bases, J lost 5 bases, and 8 bases stayed unmatched. This CDR3 region has 14 residues. The germline V gene has CDR1 MDHEN and CDR2 SYDVKM. The CDR3, as DNA: TGTGCCAGCAGTCTCACTAGCGTTCGCGAGACCCAGTACTTC. Protein: CASSLTSVRETQYF.

The chain recombines TRBV28 with TRBJ2-1; tentative D call: TRBD2 (6 bases). The V gene's germline CDR1 is MDHEN and CDR2 SYDVKM. The CDR3 is 15 residues long. V was cut by 8 bases and J by 5 bases, with 19 bases left in between. CDR3 nucleotide sequence: TGTGCCAGCTCCCCTTTGGGGGGTTCCCACAATGAGCAGTTCTTC. Translation gives CASSPLGGSHNEQFF.

This sequence joins TRBV29-1 and TRBJ2-1; 7 bases are shared with TRBD2. J gave up 4 bases and V 6 bases, and 18 bases lay outside the gene matches. CDR1 is SQVTM, CDR2 ANQGSEA, per germline. The CDR3 loop spans 17 amino acids. The CDR3 coding sequence is TGCAGCGTCCCCTTGGCGGGAGAGGAGCTAATATACAATGAGCAGTTCTTC. It yields the protein CSVPLAGEELIYNEQFF.

This rearrangement joins TRBV7-9 to TRBJ2-7; D not resolved. V gave up 1 base and J gave up 5 bases, with 6 bases separating them. Germline CDR1 reads SEHNR; CDR2 reads FQNEAQ (reference sequence). The CDR3 has 12 residues. CDR3: CASSLDSHEQYF. CDR3 coding DNA: TGTGCCAGCAGCTTAGATTCCCACGAGCAGTACTTC.

This chain links TRBV30 with TRBJ2-2; D not certain. With 0 bases removed from V and 7 bases from J, the gap between germline ends came to 9 bases. Per the germline V gene, CDR1 is GTSNPN and CDR2 is SVGIG (reference sequence). The CDR3 totals 13 residues. CDR3 nucleotides: TGTGCCTGGAGTGTACTGGGCCTCGGGGAGCTGTTTTTT. Protein product: CAWSVLGLGELFF.

This clonotype was detected a few times. V gene TRBV20-1 combines with J gene TRBJ1-2, with D possibly being TRBD1 (5 bases). Germline-derived CDR1 and CDR2 are DFQATT and SNEGSKA (reference sequence). The length of the CDR3 is 11 residues. V was trimmed by 0 bases and J by 7 bases, leaving 6 bases between them. The CDR3 protein is CSARDGGGYTF. The CDR3 DNA reads as TGCAGTGCTAGAGATGGGGGTGGCTACACCTTC.

The rearrangement uses TRBV20-1 and TRBJ2-3; 14 bases line up with TRBD2. V shed 0 bases, J shed 4 bases, and the junction held 12 bases outside the gene matches. CDR3 size: 19 residues. Germline V gene sequence: CDR1 DFQATT, CDR2 SNEGSKA (reference sequence). The CDR3 loop is CSARDHGTSGSARADTQYF. In nucleotides, the CDR3 is TGCAGTGCTAGAGACCACGGGACTAGCGGGAGCGCGAGGGCAGATACGCAGTATTTT.